This T cell receptor (beta chain) was retrieved from a study of persistence of HIV-infected CD4 T cells. Overall study results and limits: Degenerate expanded CDR3beta sequences were enriched among CMV- and Gag-responding cells.

The immunoSEQ assay was version 4, run in survey mode. The method was immunoSEQ multiplex PCR; TCRdb's version includes in-frame clones alone and lacks a portion of them. The sample holds over 15,000 clones, 65% seen once. For this clone: Antigen: not known.

Germline V gene data show CDR1 as SGHRS and CDR2 as YFSETQ. This CDR3 spans 14 amino acids. The ends were cut back, 4 bases at V and 8 bases at J, with 18 bases in the middle. An overlapping HIV-1 Gag peptide pool stimulated these cells at 0.75 to 1 ug/peptide/mL. Sorting of responding CD4+ T cells relied on upregulated CD40 ligand together with CD69. CD4+ T cell counts exceeded 400 cells/uL; CMV serology was positive. The sample in question was CD4+ T cells sorted from PBMCs after approximately 18-hour stimulation, obtained from a patient who received antiretroviral therapy. The chain joins TRBV5-1 to TRBJ1-1, with D uncertain. The sequence derives from an adult woman with HIV who was CMV-seropositive. This chain's CDR3 is CASSMIRGRNEAFF. CDR3 DNA: TGCGCCAGCAGCATGATCCGGGGTCGCAACGAAGCTTTCTTT.